These 23 T cell receptor beta chains were all obtained from the same sample, sequenced in a study of T-cell reconstitution after alpha-beta-depleted transplantation in children. Preparation of the TCRbeta library involved a method that used unique molecular identifiers. Each CDR3 protein is one row after TCRdb ran MiXCR on the PCR reads. Here the sample spans around 92,000 distinct CDR3 sequences, roughly an eighth being singletons. Sequenced here: PBMCs from the stem cell graft donor, sampled from the stem cell graft. The source is a human donor who donated a stem cell graft to a child with inherited bone marrow failure.

In this sample, this clonotype turned up many times. The rearrangement joins TRBV12-3 or TRBV12-4 to TRBJ2-7; D tentatively reads TRBD1 or TRBD2 (5 bases each). V was clipped by 6 bases and J by 5 bases, with 23 bases between them. The CDR3 covers 16 residues. The DNA of the CDR3 is TGTGCCAGCAGCCCGTCTGAGGGGAGTTGGTCGAACGAGCAGTACTTC. It specifies CASSPSEGSWSNEQYF.

This clonotype was detected many times. The chain recombines TRBV29-1 with TRBJ2-7; 13 nucleotides align to TRBD2. Losses at the gene ends were 5 bases for V and 6 bases for J; bases not matched to a gene: 10. There are 15 residues in the CDR3. Germline V lookup: CDR1 SQVTM, CDR2 ANQGSEA. This CDR3 is CSVFKILAGGGEQYF. The DNA for the CDR3 is TGCAGCGTTTTTAAGATACTAGCGGGAGGGGGCGAGCAGTACTTC.

This clonotype was seen at least ten times. The chain is built from TRBV7-9 and TRBJ2-1; TRBD2 matches at 9 bases. The CDR3 covers 16 residues. Per germline, CDR1 SEHNR and CDR2 FQNEAQ (reference sequence). J was trimmed by 4 bases and V by 5 bases; bases with no gene match: 9. CDR3 DNA sequence: TGTGCCAGCAGCGGAGGCCTAGCGGGGTTTTACAATGAGCAGTTCTTC. Encoded protein: CASSGGLAGFYNEQFF.

The genes are TRBV10-3 and TRBJ1-5; D ambiguous. CDR3 length equals 13 residues. Per germline, CDR1 ENHRY and CDR2 SYGVKD. Between the trimmed V and J ends, which lost 6 bases and 1 base, there was a span of 7 bases. The CDR3 loop reads CAIRGNSNQPQHF. CDR3 in DNA: TGTGCCATCAGGGGTAACAGCAATCAGCCCCAGCATTTT.

Here the CDR3 DNA reads TGTGCCAGTAGTATAATAGGCTGGGTCTATGGCTACACCTTC. Encoded protein: CASSIIGWVYGYTF. The V gene is TRBV19, the J gene TRBJ1-2, with D hard to call. Per germline, CDR1 LNHDA and CDR2 SQIVND (reference sequence). The V end was cut by 2 bases, the J end by 4 bases, with 11 bases between. This CDR3 contains 14 residues.

The rearrangement uses TRBV29-1 and TRBJ2-2; D perhaps matches TRBD1 (5 bases). V lost 5 bases and J 3 bases, leaving 13 bases between the germline ends. The germline V gene has CDR1 SQVTM and CDR2 ANQGSEA. This CDR3 has 14 amino acids. The CDR3 reads CSVRPGWDTGELFF. The CDR3 DNA sequence: TGCAGCGTTCGTCCAGGGTGGGACACCGGGGAGCTGTTTTTT.

Many counts were recorded for this clonotype. The CDR3 sequence is CSARGTGRVQETQYF. DNA for the CDR3: TGCAGTGCTAGAGGGACAGGGAGAGTTCAAGAGACCCAGTACTTC. The chain has TRBV20-1 and TRBJ2-5, with 8 bases matching TRBD1. The CDR3 spans 15 residues. Germline V gene lookup returns CDR1 DFQATT and CDR2 SNEGSKA (reference sequence). The V segment lost 1 base and the J segment 2 bases; nucleotides outside the gene matches: 6.

Many counts were recorded for this clonotype. The gene calls are TRBV9 and TRBJ2-3; tentatively, D is TRBD1 or TRBD2 (5 bases each). The CDR3 runs 15 residues. CDR1 and CDR2 from the germline V gene are SGDLS and YYNGEE. The V end was cut by 3 bases, the J end by 4 bases, with 15 bases between. CDR3 sequence: CASSDGTTGSDTQYF. As DNA, the CDR3 is TGTGCCAGCAGCGACGGGACCACGGGATCAGATACGCAGTATTTT.

This clonotype was observed many times. The chain joins TRBV5-1 to TRBJ1-1; weak D call: TRBD1 (5 bases). Trimming pared 3 bases from V and 0 bases from J, leaving 15 bases between. The CDR3 totals 16 residues. Germline V gene lookup returns CDR1 SGHRS and CDR2 YFSETQ. CDR3 DNA: TGCGCCAGCAGCTATTTGACAGATGGGGTGAACACTGAAGCTTTCTTT. Its translation is CASSYLTDGVNTEAFF.

This clonotype was seen at least ten times. The chain uses TRBV11-1 and TRBJ1-1; 9 positions match TRBD1. After removal of 3 bases from V and 1 base from J, the junction contained 0 bases not matched to a gene. This CDR3 has 14 residues. Looked up from germline, CDR1 is SGHAT and CDR2 is FQDESV (reference sequence). The chain's CDR3 is CASSLDRGNTEAFF. CDR3 bases: TGTGCCAGCAGCTTGGACAGGGGGAACACTGAAGCTTTCTTT. The entire variable domain, with the rest obtained from reference TRBV11-1 and TRBJ1-1, is as follows: EAEVAQSPRYKITEKSQAVAFWCDPISGHATLYWYRQILGQGPELLVQFQDESVVDDSQLPKDRFSAERLKGVDSTLKIQPAELGDSAMYLCASSLDRGNTEAFFGQGTRLTVV.

The chain carries TRBV10-3 and TRBJ2-5; 10 nucleotides agree with TRBD2. J gave up 0 bases and V 4 bases, and 5 bases lay outside the gene matches. The length of the CDR3 is 16 residues. Germline V gene data show CDR1 as ENHRY and CDR2 as SYGVKD. CDR3 nucleotides: TGTGCCATCAGTGGGCTAGCGGGGGCCAACCAAGAGACCCAGTACTTC. It is translated as CAISGLAGANQETQYF.

This clonotype has ten or more counts. The V gene is TRBV5-5, the J gene TRBJ1-6; D unclear. The CDR3 is made up of 14 amino acids. Germline V lookup: CDR1 SGHKS, CDR2 YYEKEE (reference sequence). V was pared by 0 bases and J by 9 bases, with 10 bases between. CDR3 nucleotide sequence: TGTGCCAGCAGCTTGGGGCAGGAAAGTTCACCCCTCCACTTT. Protein: CASSLGQESSPLHF.

This clonotype was seen ten or more times. The chain recombines TRBV5-6 with TRBJ2-1, with TRBD1 matching 10 bases. With 4 bases clipped from V and 3 bases from J, the junction kept 19 bases outside the gene matches. This CDR3 is built from 20 residues. Germline V CDR1 and CDR2: SGHDT, YYEEEE. The CDR3 DNA reads TGTGCCAGCAGCCACCGGCGACAGGGGGCGCGGATGGGGGGCTACAATGAGCAGTTCTTC. It codes for CASSHRRQGARMGGYNEQFF. Drawing the rest from reference TRBV5-6 and TRBJ2-1, the complete variable domain is DAGVTQSPTHLIKTRGQQVTLRCSPKSGHDTVSWYQQALGQGPQFIFQYYEEEERQRGNFPDRFSGHQFPNYSSELNVNALLLGDSALYLCASSHRRQGARMGGYNEQFFGPGTRLTVL.

This clonotype was seen repeatedly, ten times or more. The chain carries TRBV5-1 and TRBJ2-7, with TRBD1 as a possible D gene (5 bases). This CDR3 is built from 13 residues. CDR1 is SGHRS, CDR2 YFSETQ, per germline. Trimming pared 4 bases from V and 5 bases from J, leaving 13 bases between. CDR3 nucleotides: TGCGCCAGCAGCCTCGCCCAGGGAAACGAGCAGTACTTC. Translation gives CASSLAQGNEQYF.

This clonotype has a count of ten or more. The chain has TRBV12-3 or TRBV12-4 and TRBJ1-2, with unresolved D. Trimming pared 6 bases from V and 7 bases from J, leaving 18 bases between. The CDR3 sequence is 14 residues long. CDR3 loop: CASRARPWGGGYTF. The CDR3 coding sequence is TGTGCCAGCAGGGCGCGGCCCTGGGGTGGTGGCTACACCTTC.

This clonotype was detected many times. The V gene is TRBV5-1, the J gene TRBJ2-5, with 8 positions matching TRBD2. This CDR3 is built from 13 residues. CDR1 and CDR2 (germline): SGHRS, YFSETQ. The J segment lost 5 bases and the V segment lost 4 bases, leaving 4 bases of the junction unmatched. The CDR3 loop reads CASSLTGGETQYF. CDR3 nucleotides: TGCGCCAGCAGCCTAACGGGGGGGGAGACCCAGTACTTC.

This clonotype was seen more than once but under ten times. The chain links TRBV29-1 to TRBJ2-2, with a possible D match to TRBD2 (5 bases). CDR3 size: 12 residues. CDR1 is SQVTM and CDR2 is ANQGSEA in the germline V gene. V lost 5 bases to trimming and J lost 6 bases, with 10 bases between them. This chain's CDR3 is CSVSPRAGELFF. The CDR3 DNA is TGCAGCGTTTCGCCGCGGGCCGGGGAGCTGTTTTTT.

This clonotype occurred many times. The V and J genes are TRBV7-9 and TRBJ2-7, with D possibly matching TRBD2 (6 bases). Germline V gene data show CDR1 as SEHNR and CDR2 as FQNEAQ (reference sequence). The CDR3 has 12 residues. The CDR3 nucleotides are TGTACAAGCGGGTCTCCGGCGGGAGAGCAGTACTTC. This gives the protein CTSGSPAGEQYF.

This clonotype has a count of ten or more. The chain has TRBV5-1 and TRBJ2-7; TRBD2 matches 10 bases. From germline, CDR1 is SGHRS and CDR2 YFSETQ. The CDR3 loop spans 15 amino acids. V gave up 0 bases and J gave up 5 bases; unmatched junction bases: 5. CDR3 in DNA: TGCGCCAGCAGCTTGGGTGCTAGCGGGAGCGACGAGCAGTACTTC. This translates into CASSLGASGSDEQYF.

This clonotype was observed at least ten times. V usage is TRBV20-1 and J usage is TRBJ1-5; D is ambiguous. Germline loops: CDR1 DFQATT, CDR2 SNEGSKA (reference sequence). The CDR3 spans 12 residues. V lost 1 base and J 7 bases, leaving 8 bases between the germline ends. The CDR3 nucleotides are TGCAGTGCTAGAGGGAGGCGCCAGCCCCAGCATTTT. Translation: CSARGRRQPQHF.

This clonotype has ten or more counts. This chain connects TRBV5-5 to TRBJ2-4; 8 bases match TRBD1. This CDR3 contains 14 residues. Germline V gives CDR1 SGHKS, CDR2 YYEKEE (reference sequence). V was pared by 4 bases and J by 7 bases, with 7 bases of the junction left unmatched. CDR3 in DNA: TGTGCCAGCAGCCTGACAGGGGCGGAGAACATTCAGTACTTC. Protein product: CASSLTGAENIQYF.

Only a few counts were recorded for this clonotype. The chain employs TRBV19 and TRBJ2-2; D may be TRBD2 (5 bases). This CDR3 is 16 amino acids long. Germline CDR1 is LNHDA and CDR2 is SQIVND (reference sequence). V was clipped by 6 bases and J by 3 bases, with 17 bases between them. Written as DNA, the CDR3 is TGTGCCAGTAGGGTCGGATTCTCGAGGGACACCGGGGAGCTGTTTTTT. It yields the protein CASRVGFSRDTGELFF.

The sample holds many counts of this clonotype. The genes are TRBV6-2 or TRBV6-3 and TRBJ2-1; 8 nucleotides match TRBD1. The CDR3 extends over 13 amino acids. With 5 bases clipped from V and 6 bases from J, the junction kept 3 bases outside the gene matches. The V gene's germline CDR1 is MNHEY and CDR2 SVGEGT. CDR3 nucleotide sequence: TGTGCCAGCAGTCGGACAGGGTTCAATGAGCAGTTCTTC. It codes for CASSRTGFNEQFF.